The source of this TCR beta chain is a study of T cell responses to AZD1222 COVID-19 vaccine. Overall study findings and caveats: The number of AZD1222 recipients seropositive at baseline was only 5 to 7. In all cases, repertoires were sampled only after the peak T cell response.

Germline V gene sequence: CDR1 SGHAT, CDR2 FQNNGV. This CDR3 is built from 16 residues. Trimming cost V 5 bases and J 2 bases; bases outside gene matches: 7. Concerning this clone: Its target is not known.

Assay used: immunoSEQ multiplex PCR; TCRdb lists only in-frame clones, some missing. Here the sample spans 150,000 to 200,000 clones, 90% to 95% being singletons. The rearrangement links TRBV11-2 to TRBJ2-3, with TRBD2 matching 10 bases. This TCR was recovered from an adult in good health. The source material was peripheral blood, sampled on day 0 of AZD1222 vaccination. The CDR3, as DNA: TGTGCCAGCAGCCTCATAGCGGGAGGCGTCACAGATACGCAGTATTTT. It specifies CASSLIAGGVTDTQYF.